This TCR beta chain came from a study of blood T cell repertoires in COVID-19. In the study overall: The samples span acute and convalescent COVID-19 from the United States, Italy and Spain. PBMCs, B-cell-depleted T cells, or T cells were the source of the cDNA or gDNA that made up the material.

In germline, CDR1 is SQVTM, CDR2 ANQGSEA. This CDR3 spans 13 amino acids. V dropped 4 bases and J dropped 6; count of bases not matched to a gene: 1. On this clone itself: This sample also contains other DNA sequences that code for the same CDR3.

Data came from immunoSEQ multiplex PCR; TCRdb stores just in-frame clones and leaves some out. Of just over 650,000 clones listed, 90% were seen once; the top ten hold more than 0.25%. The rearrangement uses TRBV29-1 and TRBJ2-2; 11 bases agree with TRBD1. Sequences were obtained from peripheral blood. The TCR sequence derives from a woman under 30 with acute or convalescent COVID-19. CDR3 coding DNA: TGCAGCGTTGGGACAGGGGGCTCCGGGGAGCTGTTTTTT. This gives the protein CSVGTGGSGELFF.